The 9 T cell receptor beta chains presented below share a single source sample, sequenced in a study of blood T cells in healthy people across ages. A second about 6 to 11 cycle PCR used barcoded and J-beta primers. TCRdb re-derived calls from the 5' RACE reads in MiXCR, one entry per CDR3 protein. The data contain approximately 290,000 distinct CDR3 sequences, 25% to 30% of them singletons. The sample was blood. The receptor set was obtained from a woman aged 70 to 79 in good health.

The rearrangement links TRBV7-2 to TRBJ2-7; 11 nucleotides agree with TRBD2. Germline CDR1 SGHTA, CDR2 FQGNSA. The V gene end was trimmed by 5 bases and the J gene end by 1 base; junction bases not matched to a gene: 10. The CDR3 is made up of 17 amino acids. The DNA of the CDR3 is TGTGCCAGCAGCGTCCGGCCGACTAGCGGGGTTTCCTACGAGCAGTACTTC. Protein product: CASSVRPTSGVSYEQYF.

This clonotype showed up many times. The chain links TRBV27 to TRBJ2-7; 7 bases are shared with TRBD1. Trimming removed 6 bases from V and 0 bases from J; junction bases left unmatched: 2. There are 13 residues in the CDR3. Germline CDR1 MNHEY, CDR2 SMNVEV (reference sequence). CDR3: CASRGDSSYEQYF. The CDR3 bases are TGTGCCAGCAGAGGGGACAGCTCCTACGAGCAGTACTTC.

The chain is built from TRBV28 and TRBJ2-5; 9 positions match TRBD2. The tail of the sequence fits TRBJ2-7 better, so the J call may be wrong. The length of the CDR3 is 15 residues. In germline, CDR1 is MDHEN, CDR2 SYDVKM. For the CDR3, the DNA is TGTGCCAGCAGTTTAAGGTCCCTAGCGGGGTACGAGCAGTACTTC. Encoded protein: CASSLRSLAGYEQYF.

For this clonotype: No conserved phenylalanine or tryptophan is present at the end of the CDR3, so a read error is the likely explanation. This rearrangement joins TRBV6-2 or TRBV6-3 to TRBJ2-7; no definite D call. CDR1 MNHEY and CDR2 SVGEGT come from the germline V gene. The CDR3 length is 14 residues. The CDR3 sequence is CASNSSWASYQQYL. In nucleotides, the CDR3 is TGTGCCAGCAATTCTAGTTGGGCCTCCTACCAGCAGTACCTC.

This clonotype was detected only a few times. J is TRBJ1-2 and V is TRBV28; 7 bases align to TRBD1. CDR1 is MDHEN, CDR2 SYDVKM, per germline. V lost 5 bases, J lost 8 bases, and 11 bases stayed unmatched. This CDR3 spans 14 amino acids. CDR3 DNA: TGTGCCAGCAGTAACCTCGGACAGGTCGGGGGCTACACCTTC. As protein: CASSNLGQVGGYTF.

This clonotype was detected only a few times. This chain links TRBV28 with TRBJ2-5, with 11 bases that match TRBD1. The DNA end lines up better with TRBJ2-7; the J call may be wrong. The CDR3 sequence is 15 residues long. Germline V gene lookup returns CDR1 MDHEN and CDR2 SYDVKM. The CDR3 spells CASTPGTGGTYEQYF. The CDR3 coding sequence is TGTGCCAGCACCCCAGGGACAGGGGGTACCTACGAGCAGTACTTC.

This chain uses TRBV7-2 with TRBJ2-2, with a weak D call TRBD2 (5 bases). Germline V gene data show CDR1 as SGHTA and CDR2 as FQGNSA. CDR3 length equals 14 residues. V lost 1 base and J 6 bases, leaving 9 bases between the germline ends. The CDR3 protein is CASSLGTGAGELFF. CDR3 DNA: TGTGCCAGCAGCTTAGGAACCGGGGCCGGGGAGCTGTTTTTT.

This clonotype has only a few counts. The chain has TRBV28 and TRBJ1-4; the D gene is possibly TRBD1 (5 bases). Germline CDR1 reads MDHEN; CDR2 reads SYDVKM. CDR3 length: 14 residues. V was pared by 2 bases and J by 8 bases, with 12 bases between. The CDR3 DNA is TGTGCCAGCAGTTTAAGCCAGGGAGGAGAAAAACTGTTTTTT. The encoded protein is CASSLSQGGEKLFF.

This rearrangement joins TRBV20-1 to TRBJ1-4, with a weak D call TRBD1 (5 bases). The CDR3 spans 13 residues. Between the trimmed V and J ends, which lost 3 bases and 7 bases, there was a span of 12 bases. Germline CDR1 DFQATT, CDR2 SNEGSKA (reference sequence). The CDR3 loop reads CSASGQGGEKLFF. CDR3 nucleotides: TGCAGTGCTAGCGGGCAGGGCGGTGAAAAACTGTTTTTT.